This TCR beta chain is drawn from a study of T cells in Graves' hyperthyroidism and ophthalmopathy. Study-wide context: Peripheral blood was collected at initial diagnosis, before any treatment.

General study results and limits: Ophthalmopathy, which appeared later, was predicted by the model a median approximately 6.7 months before onset.

Turning to this clonotype: Its specificity is unknown.

Patients having uncontrolled infection, another autoimmune disease, pregnancy or lactation were not included. Amplified regions were TCR beta CDR3 sequences from RNA transcripts. The HTBI primer set drove a first-round RT-PCR of the TCR CDR3. One entry per CDR3 protein results from TCRdb running MiXCR on the multiplex PCR reads. The sample records about 690,000 distinct CDR3 sequences, roughly 17% being singletons. V shed 5 bases and J 4 bases; nucleotides not matched to a gene: 6. Germline V gene data show CDR1 as LNHDA and CDR2 as SQIVND (reference sequence). The CDR3 runs 15 residues. This TCR was recovered from a man in his fifties or sixties with Graves' hyperthyroidism. The sequencing sample was made of blood. The genes are TRBV19 and TRBJ2-7, with 12 nucleotides matching TRBD2. CDR3 coding DNA: TGTGCCAGTAGTTCCCAGGGACTAGCGGGTTACGAGCAGTACTTC. Amino acid sequence: CASSSQGLAGYEQYF. Using reference TRBV19 and TRBJ2-7 for the parts outside the CDR3, the full variable domain is DGGITQSPKYLFRKEGQNVTLSCEQNLNHDAMYWYRQDPGQGLRLIYYSQIVNDFQKGDIAEGYSVSREKKESFPLTVTSAQKNPTAFYLCASSSQGLAGYEQYFGPGTRLTVT.